One and the same sample provided the 2 T cell receptor beta chains below, sequenced in a study of patients and donors after allogeneic stem cell transplantation. MiXCR was run by TCRdb on the RT-PCR reads, yielding one entry per CDR3 protein. The profile shows about 960,000 distinct CDR3 sequences, roughly 18% of them singletons. The material sequenced was blood, either unsorted or a sorted T cell fraction (not recorded which). The receptors come from a human donor who was either an allogeneic HSCT recipient or a stem cell or donor lymphocyte infusion donor (not recorded which). It is not recorded whose cells these are; they may come from a transplant donor.

J is TRBJ2-1 and V is TRBV9; 9 bases line up with TRBD2. The CDR3 covers 16 residues. Germline loops: CDR1 SGDLS, CDR2 YYNGEE. The V segment lost 4 bases and the J segment 0 bases; nucleotides outside the gene matches: 5. CDR3 coding DNA: TGTGCCAGCAGCAGCGGGGGGTTAGGCTCCTACAATGAGCAGTTCTTC. Translated, it gives CASSSGGLGSYNEQFF.

This sequence joins TRBV6-5 and TRBJ2-3, with TRBD2 matching 9 bases. Germline-derived CDR1 and CDR2 are MNHEY and SVGAGI. This CDR3 region has 18 residues. V shed 2 bases, J shed 1 base, and the junction held 10 bases outside the gene matches. CDR3 sequence reads: CASSYGGGATIGTDTQYF. The CDR3 bases are TGTGCCAGCAGTTACGGCGGGGGGGCGACGATAGGCACAGATACGCAGTATTTT.